The present TCR beta chain was sequenced within a study of cytomegalovirus exposure and HLA in healthy donors. The study, taken as a whole, reports: Fewer N-insertions (relative to the 666-donor mean) were reportedly seen in an Asian-associated ancestry cluster in a later analysis. V- and J-gene trimming of TCR beta was linked (in a later analysis) to a missense DCLRE1C variant.

Both 60 Vbeta primers and 13 Jbeta primers went into the PCR. Here immunoSEQ multiplex PCR was the method, and the copy in TCRdb shows in-frame clones only, minus some. The profile shows some 130,000 clones, over 70% of them singletons. Worth noting for this clone: Its specificity is not known.

Healthy people donating bone marrow made up the donors. The CDR3 sequence is 15 residues long. Germline V gene data show CDR1 as SGHNT and CDR2 as YYREEE (reference sequence). V dropped 0 bases and J dropped 5; count of bases not matched to a gene: 7. This sequence was found in a woman in her thirties or forties in good health and CMV-seronegative. The sequencing input was PBMCs. The chain is built from TRBV5-4 and TRBJ2-7; 8 bases match TRBD1. CDR3 in DNA: TGTGCCAGCAGCTTGGGACAGGGGTTGATCGACGAGCAGTACTTC. This gives the protein CASSLGQGLIDEQYF.